These 20 T cell receptor beta chains came from one sample sequenced in a study of post-analysis software for immune sequencing data. Findings and caveats of the study: When patients were compared with controls, about 5 TRBV segments were more frequent, TRBV5-6, TRBV5-1 and TRBV20-1 among them.

Built from TCR beta cDNA, the libraries had unique molecular identifiers in them. TCRdb independently ran MiXCR on the PCR reads; one entry per CDR3 protein. The table has roughly 800,000 distinct CDR3 sequences, 25% to 30% seen once; the top ten hold around 0.56%. Which antigens these TCRs recognize remains unknown. Sequencing input: blood. All receptors come from a girl aged 10 to 17 with multiple sclerosis.

This clonotype showed up just a few times. The rearrangement links TRBV7-9 to TRBJ1-4; a weak D match, TRBD1 (5 bases). With 3 bases removed from V and 8 bases from J, the gap between germline ends came to 16 bases. CDR3 length: 15 residues. Germline CDR1 SEHNR, CDR2 FQNEAQ (reference sequence). The CDR3 reads CASSLGDRPREKLFF. For the CDR3, the DNA is TGTGCCAGCAGCTTGGGGGACCGACCCCGGGAAAAACTGTTTTTT. The full variable domain, its missing parts supplied by reference TRBV7-9 and TRBJ1-4, is DTGVSQNPRHKITKRGQNVTFRCDPISEHNRLYWYRQTLGQGPEFLTYFQNEAQLEKSRLLSDRFSAERPKGSFSTLEIQRTEQGDSAMYLCASSLGDRPREKLFFGSGTQLSVL.

This sequence joins TRBV28 and TRBJ2-1, with D possibly matching TRBD1 (5 bases). With 1 base removed from V and 8 bases from J, the gap between germline ends came to 15 bases. Germline V gene data show CDR1 as MDHEN and CDR2 as SYDVKM. This CDR3 contains 15 residues. CDR3 sequence reads: CASSLSWGGVDEQFF. CDR3 DNA: TGTGCCAGCAGTTTATCATGGGGCGGTGTGGATGAGCAGTTCTTC.

This rearrangement joins TRBV6-2 or TRBV6-3 to TRBJ2-7; D gene unclear. The V and J ends lost 7 bases and 3 bases respectively, with 10 bases between them. Germline CDR1 and CDR2: MNHEY and SVGEGT. The length of the CDR3 is 12 residues. CDR3 residues: CASTLPNYEQYF. CDR3 nucleotide sequence: TGTGCCAGCACCCTACCAAACTACGAGCAGTACTTC.

The chain couples TRBV24-1 to TRBJ2-3; tentative D call: TRBD2 (6 bases). Trimming removed 0 bases from V and 11 bases from J, with 11 bases in between. The CDR3 runs to 13 residues. CDR1 KGHDR and CDR2 SFDVKD come from the germline V gene. In nucleotides, the CDR3 is TGTGCCACCAGTGATTTGCAAATTAGCGGGCAGTATTTT. As protein: CATSDLQISGQYF.

This clonotype was seen a handful of times. The chain employs TRBV7-2 and TRBJ2-3; 8 bases align to TRBD2. The V and J ends lost 2 bases and 14 bases, in that order; junction bases with no gene match: 21. Looked up from germline, CDR1 is SGHTA and CDR2 is FQGNSA. The CDR3 is 17 amino acids. CDR3 region: CASSLNSVSGTSFSGYF. The CDR3 nucleotides are TGTGCCAGCAGCTTAAATTCGGTTAGCGGGACCTCATTCTCCGGGTATTTT. Together with reference TRBV7-2 and TRBJ2-3, the CDR3 gives the full variable domain: GAGVSQSPSNKVTEKGKDVELRCDPISGHTALYWYRQSLGQGLEFLIYFQGNSAPDKSGLPSDRFSAERTGGSVSTLTIQRTQQEDSAVYLCASSLNSVSGTSFSGYFGPGTRLTVL.

In this sample, this clonotype turned up many times. The rearrangement links TRBV6-5 to TRBJ2-1, with D possibly being TRBD1 (6 bases). Trimming stripped 8 bases from V and 3 bases from J, with 17 bases between. The CDR3 length is 15 residues. CDR1 and CDR2 (germline): MNHEY, SVGAGI. The DNA for the CDR3 is TGTGCCAGCCGAAGCACAGGGATTAGCTACAATGAGCAGTTCTTC. It encodes CASRSTGISYNEQFF.

This clonotype showed up just a few times. This chain uses TRBV5-1 with TRBJ2-1; D is undetermined. Trimming stripped 2 bases from V and 3 bases from J, with 9 bases between. The V gene's germline CDR1 is SGHRS and CDR2 YFSETQ. This CDR3 has 14 residues. CDR3 coding DNA: TGCGCCAGCAGCTTTATAGCAGGCTACAATGAGCAGTTCTTC. Translated: CASSFIAGYNEQFF.

The genes are TRBV20-1 and TRBJ2-5, with 7 positions matching TRBD2. This CDR3 has 13 amino acids. The germline CDR1 and CDR2 sequences are DFQATT and SNEGSKA (reference sequence). V was clipped by 6 bases and J by 3 bases; unmatched bases: 7. The CDR3 protein is CSAGGYPKETQYF. CDR3 nucleotide sequence: TGCAGTGCGGGAGGGTACCCGAAAGAGACCCAGTACTTC.

The J gene is TRBJ2-3, the V gene TRBV27, with a weak D call TRBD2 (5 bases). Trimming removed 7 bases from V and 3 bases from J, with 23 bases in between. This CDR3 contains 17 residues. The germline gives CDR1 MNHEY, CDR2 SMNVEV (reference sequence). The CDR3 nucleotides read TGTGCCAGCACCCTAACCGGAGGCCCCAGGTTAACAGATACGCAGTATTTT. Its translation is CASTLTGGPRLTDTQYF.

In this sample, this clonotype turned up a few times. The gene calls are TRBV6-2 or TRBV6-3 and TRBJ2-1; D is perhaps TRBD1 (7 bases). Germline loops: CDR1 MNHEY, CDR2 SVGEGT. The V and J ends lost 6 bases and 1 base respectively, with 19 bases between them. This CDR3 has 17 residues. CDR3 in DNA: TGTGCCAGCAGCCCAATAGGCCCAGGGGGGTCCTACAATGAGCAGTTCTTC. This gives the protein CASSPIGPGGSYNEQFF.

The gene calls are TRBV20-1 and TRBJ2-3, with 12 bases that match TRBD2. The CDR3 has 15 amino acids. Germline assignment: CDR1 DFQATT and CDR2 SNEGSKA (reference sequence). V was clipped by 5 bases and J by 4 bases; unmatched bases: 7. The CDR3 loop reads CSALASGGGADTQYF. The CDR3, as DNA: TGCAGTGCTCTGGCTAGCGGGGGGGGGGCAGATACGCAGTATTTT.

The rearrangement uses TRBV20-1 and TRBJ2-1, with 7 bases identical to TRBD2. CDR3 length: 16 amino acids. The V gene's germline CDR1 is DFQATT and CDR2 SNEGSKA (reference sequence). V lost 5 bases and J lost 3; bases outside the gene matches: 13. The CDR3 sequence is CSALGSGLGVYNEQFF. In DNA form, the CDR3 reads TGCAGTGCTTTGGGGTCCGGACTAGGGGTCTACAATGAGCAGTTCTTC.

This clonotype was recorded at least ten times. The chain employs TRBV10-3 and TRBJ2-5; 7 bases agree with TRBD1. With V trimmed by 8 bases and J by 4 bases, 10 bases remained unmatched. Germline-derived CDR1 and CDR2 are ENHRY and SYGVKD. The CDR3 is made up of 14 amino acids. Here the CDR3 DNA reads TGTGCCATCCAATCGACAGGGAATCCAGAGACCCAGTACTTC. It specifies CAIQSTGNPETQYF.

This chain links TRBV28 with TRBJ1-2; TRBD1 matches at 7 bases. The junction had 6 bases not matched to a gene; V was cut back by 1 base and J by 4 bases. This CDR3 spans 15 amino acids. CDR1 MDHEN and CDR2 SYDVKM come from the germline V gene. The CDR3 spells CASSLSLGQLYGYTF. Here the CDR3 DNA reads TGTGCCAGCAGTTTATCCCTGGGACAGCTCTATGGCTACACCTTC.

The chain links TRBV9 to TRBJ1-5, with TRBD1 matching over 7 bases. Germline CDR1 SGDLS, CDR2 YYNGEE. V gave up 4 bases and J gave up 5 bases; unmatched junction bases: 3. CDR3 length: 13 residues. CDR3 sequence reads: CASSTGVHQPQHF. The CDR3 DNA reads TGTGCCAGCAGCACAGGGGTCCATCAGCCCCAGCATTTT.

This clonotype was found many times. The genes are TRBV29-1 and TRBJ2-5; 9 bases match TRBD1. The V gene end was trimmed by 7 bases and the J gene end by 4 bases; junction bases not matched to a gene: 10. Germline V CDR1 and CDR2: SQVTM, ANQGSEA. The CDR3 totals 14 residues. CDR3 sequence reads: CSAPGQGGGETQYF. The CDR3 coding sequence is TGCAGCGCCCCGGGACAGGGTGGGGGAGAGACCCAGTACTTC.

There are a few counts of this clonotype. This chain links TRBV5-6 with TRBJ2-1; D possibly corresponds to TRBD2 (6 bases). The CDR3 has 16 residues. V was trimmed by 2 bases and J by 0 bases, leaving 12 bases between them. In germline, CDR1 is SGHDT, CDR2 YYEEEE. The CDR3 region has the DNA TGTGCCAGCAGCTTCCCGGGGGACGCCTCCTACAATGAGCAGTTCTTC. Encoded protein: CASSFPGDASYNEQFF.

The chain combines TRBV5-6 with TRBJ1-2, with 8 bases matching TRBD1. CDR1 SGHDT and CDR2 YYEEEE come from the germline V gene. The CDR3 consists of 16 residues. The junction had 11 bases not matched to a gene; V was cut back by 0 bases and J by 7 bases. DNA for the CDR3: TGTGCCAGCAGCTTGGCCCCCGGGACAGGCTCAGGTGGCTACACCTTC. Protein product: CASSLAPGTGSGGYTF.

The CDR3 coding sequence is TGCGCCAGCAGCTTGGAGGTCGGCGCCGGGGAGCTGTTTTTT. Translating it yields CASSLEVGAGELFF. The chain uses TRBV5-1 and TRBJ2-2; D is unclear. The CDR3 runs to 14 residues. Germline lookup yields CDR1 SGHRS and CDR2 YFSETQ. Trimming left V 0 bases short and J 6 bases short, with 9 bases between.

V usage is TRBV20-1 and J usage is TRBJ2-1; no firm D call. The end of the DNA is better explained by TRBJ2-7, so the J call may be wrong. The CDR3 covers 15 residues. CDR1 DFQATT and CDR2 SNEGSKA come from the germline V gene (reference sequence). CDR3 region: CSARGAAGTYNEQYF. CDR3 DNA sequence: TGCAGTGCTAGAGGTGCTGCTGGCACCTACAATGAGCAGTACTTC.